These 19 T cell receptor beta chains were sequenced from one sample in a study of vaccination and CD4 T cells after COVID-19. Their antigens remain unidentified. Sequenced with the Oncomine TCR Beta short-read assay was DNA taken from cultured CD4+ T cells. TCRdb re-analysed the PCR reads in MiXCR, keeping a single row per CDR3 protein. Among some 13,000 distinct CDR3 sequences, just under 75% were seen once, and the ten largest hold less than 40%. Regarding treatment: approximately 9-day PBMC culture with coronavirus spike peptide pools or control peptides (ViraFEST assay). The sample consisted of CD4+ T cells from blood, cultured in vitro. These receptors came from a human donor who had recovered from COVID-19.

This sequence joins TRBV7-8 and TRBJ1-5; D is ambiguous. V was shortened by 3 bases and J by 4 bases, with 7 bases between the two germline ends. Germline CDR1 and CDR2: SGHVS and FQNEAQ. This CDR3 spans 13 amino acids. Here the CDR3 reads CASSFGWNQPQHF. CDR3 bases: TGTGCCAGCAGCTTCGGATGGAATCAGCCCCAGCATTTT.

The gene calls are TRBV20-1 and TRBJ1-2; tentative D call: TRBD1 (5 bases). CDR3 length: 14 residues. CDR1 and CDR2 from the germline V gene are DFQATT and SNEGSKA (reference sequence). Trimming took 0 bases from V and 4 from J, leaving 12 bases between them. As DNA, the CDR3 is TGCAGTGCTAGAGAGACGGGGGTCGGCTATGGCTACACCTTC. The encoded protein is CSARETGVGYGYTF.

The chain carries TRBV6-2 or TRBV6-3 and TRBJ2-1, with TRBD2 identical over 8 bases. Germline V gives CDR1 MNHEY, CDR2 SVGEGT. The CDR3 runs 14 residues. Germline trimming cut 8 bases from V and 7 bases from J; bases unmatched to any gene: 10. This CDR3 is CASGRSGRLNEQFF. CDR3 DNA: TGTGCCAGCGGGCGAAGCGGGAGATTGAATGAGCAGTTCTTC.

V usage is TRBV20-1 and J usage is TRBJ1-5; 8 bases agree with TRBD1. The CDR3 extends over 17 amino acids. J lost 4 bases, V lost 1 base, and 12 bases had no gene match. From germline, CDR1 is DFQATT and CDR2 SNEGSKA (reference sequence). In DNA, the CDR3 is TGCAGTGCTAGAGGCTGGAGGACAGGGTTGTCAAATCAGCCCCAGCATTTT. It is translated as CSARGWRTGLSNQPQHF.

In this sample, this clonotype turned up a few times. The V and J genes are TRBV20-1 and TRBJ1-2; D unclear. Germline V gene data show CDR1 as DFQATT and CDR2 as SNEGSKA (reference sequence). CDR3 size: 12 residues. Between the trimmed V and J ends, which lost 7 bases and 8 bases, there was a span of 17 bases. In DNA form, the CDR3 reads TGCAGTGTGTTTGTGTCCTTAGAAGGCTACACCTTC. This gives the protein CSVFVSLEGYTF.

The CDR3 here is CSARPRVTDTQYF. The CDR3 bases are TGCAGTGCTAGACCCCGGGTTACAGATACGCAGTATTTT. The chain recombines TRBV20-1 with TRBJ2-3, with D unresolved. Germline assignment: CDR1 DFQATT and CDR2 SNEGSKA (reference sequence). With 2 bases removed from V and 3 bases from J, the gap between germline ends came to 9 bases. This CDR3 is 13 amino acids long.

The chain is built from TRBV27 and TRBJ2-7; no clear D gene. The CDR3 runs 15 residues. The germline V and J ends were trimmed by 6 bases and 0 bases, with 15 bases remaining between them. Germline V gene data show CDR1 as MNHEY and CDR2 as SMNVEV (reference sequence). CDR3: CASSFTQGVSYEQYF. The CDR3 DNA is TGTGCCAGCAGCTTCACACAAGGAGTCTCCTACGAGCAGTACTTC.

This chain connects TRBV4-3 to TRBJ1-1; 7 bases align to TRBD1. From germline, CDR1 is LGHNA and CDR2 YSLEER. The length of the CDR3 is 15 residues. Losses at the gene ends were 0 bases for V and 8 bases for J; bases not matched to a gene: 9. DNA for the CDR3: TGCGCCAGCAGCCAAGAGGCAAGGGGGCTTAAAGAAGCTTTCTTT. Translation: CASSQEARGLKEAFF.

This clonotype has more than one count but fewer than ten. The chain carries TRBV27 and TRBJ1-5; D not resolved. This CDR3 is 18 amino acids long. V dropped 5 bases and J dropped 8 bases, with 28 bases sitting between them. CDR1 MNHEY and CDR2 SMNVEV come from the germline V gene (reference sequence). The CDR3 reads CASSRRGDRTSKSEPQHF. In nucleotides, the CDR3 is TGTGCCAGCAGTCGACGCGGGGATCGGACCTCAAAATCGGAGCCCCAGCATTTT.

The rearrangement uses TRBV15 and TRBJ2-6, with 10 bases fitting TRBD1. This CDR3 contains 19 residues. Per the germline V gene, CDR1 is LNHNV and CDR2 is YYDKDF (reference sequence). The trim removed 0 bases at V and 0 bases at J, leaving 5 bases unmatched. CDR3 loop: CATSRDWGQGPSGANVLTF. CDR3 nucleotide sequence: TGTGCCACCAGCAGAGATTGGGGACAGGGGCCCTCTGGGGCCAACGTCCTGACTTTC.

The CDR3 spells CSARKGNMNTEAFF. CDR3 nucleotides: TGCAGTGCTAGGAAAGGGAATATGAACACTGAAGCTTTCTTT. The V and J genes are TRBV20-1 and TRBJ1-1, with unresolved D. V lost 3 bases and J lost 0, with 11 bases in between. The CDR3 is 14 amino acids. The V gene's germline CDR1 is DFQATT and CDR2 SNEGSKA (reference sequence).

This clonotype was observed a few times. The chain employs TRBV6-1 and TRBJ1-3; D is undetermined. Deletions cut 7 bases from V and 2 bases from J, with 15 bases between. Germline CDR1 is MNHNS and CDR2 is SASEGT. CDR3 length: 15 residues. The DNA of the CDR3 is TGTGCCAGCACCTTGAATCCGGGGACTGGAAACACCATATATTTT. Its translation: CASTLNPGTGNTIYF.

Only one count was recorded for this clonotype. The V and J genes are TRBV6-1 and TRBJ1-2, with a weak D call TRBD1 (6 bases). V dropped 1 base and J dropped 10 bases, with 16 bases sitting between them. The CDR3 contains 14 residues. Germline-derived CDR1 and CDR2 are MNHNS and SASEGT. Here the CDR3 reads CASSEDPNREHYTF. CDR3 nucleotide sequence: TGTGCCAGCAGTGAAGACCCTAACAGGGAGCACTACACCTTC.

This sequence joins TRBV15 and TRBJ2-4, with 7 bases fitting TRBD2. The CDR3 runs to 20 residues. The V gene end was trimmed by 0 bases and the J gene end by 0 bases; junction bases not matched to a gene: 14. The V gene's germline CDR1 is LNHNV and CDR2 YYDKDF (reference sequence). The CDR3 bases are TGTGCCACCAGCAGAGATGTGGGAGCGGGAACTCCCTCAGCCAAAAACATTCAGTACTTC. It yields the protein CATSRDVGAGTPSAKNIQYF.

The genes are TRBV21-1 and TRBJ2-3; TRBD2, the table's D call, lacks a check against the DNA. TRBV21-1 is termed a pseudogene. CDR3 length equals 19 residues. CDR3 coding DNA: TGTGCCAGCAGCAAAGGAAGGGGGACTAGCGGGATTCGCACAGATACGCAGTATTTT. Translated: CASSKGRGTSGIRTDTQYF.

The chain joins TRBV20-1 to TRBJ1-1; 7 bases are shared with TRBD1. This CDR3 contains 15 residues. CDR1 is DFQATT and CDR2 is SNEGSKA in the germline V gene (reference sequence). Trimming at V came to 1 base and at J to 3 bases, leaving 8 bases not matched to a gene. CDR3 DNA sequence: TGCAGTGCTAGAGTTCCTCAGGGGGGGCACACTGAAGCTTTCTTT. Its protein is CSARVPQGGHTEAFF.

CDR3 residues: CASSRGGPYNSPLHF. The CDR3 nucleotides are TGTGCCAGCAGCAGAGGGGGGCCTTATAATTCACCCCTCCACTTT. This rearrangement joins TRBV3-1 to TRBJ1-6; weak D call: TRBD1 (6 bases). V was shortened by 5 bases and J by 4 bases, with 12 bases between the two germline ends. The CDR3 is 15 amino acids. In germline, CDR1 is LGHDT, CDR2 YNNKEL (reference sequence).

The genes are TRBV24-1 and TRBJ2-3; D is unresolved. V dropped 1 base and J dropped 6 bases, with 4 bases sitting between them. Germline CDR1 KGHDR, CDR2 SFDVKD. The CDR3 loop spans 12 amino acids. CDR3 nucleotides: TGTGCCACCAGTGATTTCAAGGATACGCAGTATTTT. Translating it yields CATSDFKDTQYF.

This chain uses TRBV6-2 or TRBV6-3 with TRBJ1-5; D remains unclear. The CDR3 runs 16 residues. V was clipped by 6 bases and J by 0 bases, with 15 bases between them. Germline V gives CDR1 MNHEY, CDR2 SVGEGT. The CDR3 is CASRDHGYGSNQPQHF. The CDR3 DNA reads as TGTGCCAGCAGAGACCACGGGTACGGTAGCAATCAGCCCCAGCATTTT.